This T cell receptor beta chain is from a study of blood T cells in healthy people across ages. Every participating donor contributed roughly 10 milliliters of peripheral blood through a draw. In its sample, this clonotype was seen a few times. Alongside a J-beta primer mix, a sample-barcoded 5' primer served in a second PCR lasting about 7 to 11 cycles. TCRdb recomputed calls from the 5' RACE reads with MiXCR, one row per CDR3 protein. This table holds some 800,000 distinct CDR3 sequences, 25% found once. CDR1 and CDR2 from the germline V gene are SGHRS and YFSETQ. Trimming took 4 bases from V and 2 from J; bases not matched to a gene: 7. The CDR3 has 15 residues. This sample was shared with a second study, whose subject was T cells of mothers and their children. From that second work: Each child contributed millions of TCR beta CDR3 reads, while each mother contributed over 9.5 million.

Sequencing was performed on blood. The chain uses TRBV5-1 and TRBJ2-3; TRBD1 matches at 7 bases. This receptor was taken from a boy between 10 and 17 years old in good health. The CDR3, as DNA: TGCGCCAGCAGCGTGACAGGGAGAAACACAGATACGCAGTATTTT. Protein: CASSVTGRNTDTQYF.